This entry lists 16 T cell receptor beta chains sequenced from one sample in a study of blood T cell repertoires in COVID-19. TCRdb keeps only in-frame clones here, not all; method: immunoSEQ multiplex PCR. The sample carries tens of thousands of clones, 85% to 90% recorded once. The sequenced sample consisted of peripheral blood. All receptors come from an elderly man with acute or convalescent COVID-19.

J is TRBJ1-5 and V is TRBV3-1 (or the pseudogene TRBV3-2), with TRBD1 matching 7 bases. Per the germline V gene, CDR1 is LGHDT and CDR2 is YNNKEL (reference sequence). The CDR3 is made up of 13 amino acids. V trimming: 4 bases; J trimming: 5 bases; junction bases outside the gene matches: 2. The CDR3 nucleotides are TGTGCCAGCAGCCCGGGACAGCATCAGCCCCAGCATTTT. Its protein product is CASSPGQHQPQHF.

V usage is TRBV10-2 and J usage is TRBJ2-7; a weak D match, TRBD1 (6 bases). CDR1 WSHSY and CDR2 SAAADI come from the germline V gene. CDR3 length equals 15 residues. Trimming took off 2 bases at V and 0 bases at J, with 11 bases between the two ends. CDR3 sequence: CASSEQGSSSYEQYF. The DNA of the CDR3 is TGCGCCAGCAGTGAGCAGGGGTCCAGCTCCTACGAGCAGTACTTC.

This chain links TRBV7-2 with TRBJ2-3; the match to TRBD2 covers 12 bases. Per the germline V gene, CDR1 is SGHTA and CDR2 is FQGNSA. The CDR3 contains 19 residues. V shed 1 base and J 1 base; nucleotides not matched to a gene: 9. DNA of the CDR3: TGTGCCAGCAGCTTAGATAGGGCTAGCGGGAGGGCCGGCACAGATACGCAGTATTTT. It specifies CASSLDRASGRAGTDTQYF.

The CDR3 region is CASRKERGLYNEQFF. Here the CDR3 DNA reads TGTGCCAGCAGAAAGGAGCGGGGGCTGTACAATGAGCAGTTCTTC. The J gene is TRBJ2-1, the V gene TRBV6-5, with 8 bases matching TRBD2. This CDR3 is 15 amino acids long. Germline lookup yields CDR1 MNHEY and CDR2 SVGAGI. V trimming: 6 bases; J trimming: 4 bases; junction bases outside the gene matches: 8.

This clone was seen more than once but under ten times. The chain couples TRBV9 to TRBJ2-7; 12 bases match TRBD2. Trimming cost V 0 bases and J 3 bases; bases outside gene matches: 1. Germline V CDR1 and CDR2: SGDLS, YYNGEE. The CDR3 is 15 amino acids. The CDR3 nucleotides are TGTGCCAGCAGCGTAGCGACTAGCGGGAGCTACGAGCAGTACTTC. Its protein is CASSVATSGSYEQYF.

The chain recombines TRBV5-6 with TRBJ1-6, with D uncertain. Germline V gene lookup returns CDR1 SGHDT and CDR2 YYEEEE. The CDR3 has 17 residues. V lost 0 bases to trimming and J lost 0 bases, with 10 bases between them. CDR3 nucleotides: TGTGCCAGCAGCTTGGCCGGAGTCTACTCCTATAATTCACCCCTCCACTTT. Its protein product is CASSLAGVYSYNSPLHF.

The V call is TRBV9, the J call TRBJ2-1; 10 bases map to TRBD2. The junction had 2 bases not matched to a gene; V was cut back by 0 bases and J by 8 bases. Germline CDR1 reads SGDLS; CDR2 reads YYNGEE. The CDR3 sequence is 14 residues long. CDR3 nucleotide sequence: TGTGCCAGCAGCGTAGGTCTAGCGGGGGATGAGCAGTTCTTC. Protein product: CASSVGLAGDEQFF.

This chain links TRBV28 with TRBJ1-2; D possibly corresponds to TRBD1 (6 bases). The germline gives CDR1 MDHEN, CDR2 SYDVKM. The ends were cut back, 4 bases at V and 2 bases at J, with 20 bases in the middle. This CDR3 region has 17 residues. Here the CDR3 reads CASSSLIPGQENYGYTF. CDR3 sequence (DNA): TGTGCCAGCAGTTCCTTAATCCCGGGACAAGAGAACTATGGCTACACCTTC.

This clone was found a few times. The V gene is TRBV10-1, the J gene TRBJ1-1; D is uncertain. The CDR3 is 13 residues long. V shed 3 bases and J shed 3 bases, with 8 bases lying between them. The germline gives CDR1 WNHNN, CDR2 SYGVQD (reference sequence). For the CDR3, the DNA is TGCGCCAGCAGTGAAAGGGAGTACACTGAAGCTTTCTTT. Its protein product is CASSEREYTEAFF.

In its sample, this clone was seen once. The chain is built from TRBV30 and TRBJ2-7; weak D call: TRBD2 (5 bases). V was cut by 6 bases and J by 1 base, with 10 bases left in between. Germline loops: CDR1 GTSNPN, CDR2 SVGIG (reference sequence). The CDR3 length is 12 residues. The CDR3 here is CACRGDSYEQYF. CDR3 in DNA: TGTGCCTGTCGGGGAGATTCCTACGAGCAGTACTTC.

The genes are TRBV28 and TRBJ2-7; 7 bases are a match to TRBD1. The CDR3 is 14 residues long. Trimming removed 2 bases from V and 2 bases from J; junction bases left unmatched: 3. Germline loops: CDR1 MDHEN, CDR2 SYDVKM. The DNA of the CDR3 is TGTGCCAGCAGTTTAGGGCAGGGGGCCTACGAGCAGTACTTC. This sequence encodes CASSLGQGAYEQYF.

The chain couples TRBV7-4 to TRBJ1-4; a possible D gene is TRBD1 (5 bases). Germline V gene data show CDR1 as SGHVT and CDR2 as SQSDAQ. This CDR3 has 16 amino acids. The V gene lost 3 bases and the J gene lost 4 bases, with 15 bases spanning the gap. DNA for the CDR3: TGTGCCAGCAGCTTCGGGGGTGAGGGAGGTAATGAAAAACTGTTTTTT. The encoded protein is CASSFGGEGGNEKLFF. The full variable domain, in which reference TRBV7-4 and TRBJ1-4 provide the parts outside the CDR3, is GAGVSQSPRYKVAKRGRDVALRCDSISGHVTLYWYRQTLGQGSEVLTYSQSDAQRDKSGRPSGRFSAERPERSVSTLKIQRTEQGDSAVYLCASSFGGEGGNEKLFFGSGTQLSVL.

The V and J genes are TRBV6-1 and TRBJ1-6; TRBD1 aligns across 11 bases. CDR3 length: 16 residues. CDR1 is MNHNS, CDR2 SASEGT, per germline. Trimming removed 1 base from V and 9 bases from J; junction bases left unmatched: 5. CDR3 nucleotide sequence: TGTGCCAGCAGTGAAGGGGTAGGGACAGGGGGTTCACCCCTCCACTTT. Residues: CASSEGVGTGGSPLHF.

CDR3 nucleotide sequence: TGTGCCAGCAGCTTATCGCAGGGAAGCTATTCACCCCTCCACTTT. Residues: CASSLSQGSYSPLHF. The chain carries TRBV13 and TRBJ1-6; maybe TRBD1 (5 bases). The V end was cut by 2 bases, the J end by 8 bases, with 13 bases between. The CDR3 has 15 residues. Germline values: CDR1 PRHDT, CDR2 FYEKMQ (reference sequence).

This chain links TRBV2 with TRBJ2-5, with D possibly matching TRBD2 (6 bases). CDR1 is SNHLY, CDR2 FYNNEI, per germline. The V and J ends lost 4 bases and 1 base respectively, with 16 bases between them. CDR3 length equals 16 residues. The chain's CDR3 is CASSAPGLRTQETQYF. The CDR3 DNA reads as TGTGCCAGCAGTGCACCGGGACTCCGGACCCAAGAGACCCAGTACTTC.

V gene TRBV2 combines with J gene TRBJ2-7; D is uncertain. The CDR3 extends over 12 amino acids. Germline CDR1 and CDR2: SNHLY and FYNNEI. The V gene lost 6 bases and the J gene lost 0 bases, with 6 bases spanning the gap. The CDR3 loop is CASSSTSYEQYF. In nucleotides, the CDR3 is TGTGCCAGCAGCAGTACCTCCTACGAGCAGTACTTC.